The subject of this entry is one T cell receptor beta chain. The sample is drawn from a study of naive and memory T cell subsets. The beta constant-region primer was an equimolar mix of two oligonucleotides covering TRBC1 and TRBC2. Via MiXCR, TCRdb re-called the UMI-ligation and nested PCR reads, giving one row per CDR3 protein. The sample holds roughly 140,000 distinct CDR3 sequences; over 15% are singletons and the top ten take around 0.14%. This clonotype was sampled from a human donor in good health. Input material: naive CD4+ T cells from blood.

CDR3: CASSRNPNEDRTEAFF. In nucleotides, the CDR3 is TGCGCCAGCAGCCGGAATCCGAATGAGGATCGGACTGAAGCTTTCTTT. This rearrangement joins TRBV4-1 to TRBJ1-1, with D unresolved. The CDR3 length is 16 residues. V was shortened by 4 bases and J by 5 bases, with 20 bases between the two germline ends. Germline lookup yields CDR1 MGHRA and CDR2 YSYEKL.